This is a list of T cell receptor beta chains from one sample in a study of cytomegalovirus exposure and HLA in healthy donors. Measured with immunoSEQ multiplex PCR; TCRdb has only the in-frame clones, and not every one. The sample yields about 160,000 clones, 75% to 85% seen once. Sequencing was done on a sample of PBMCs. These receptors were taken from a girl aged 2 to 9 in good health and CMV-seropositive. CDR3s include the opening cysteine and the closing phenylalanine or tryptophan. Fields, in order: CDR3 DNA, CDR3 protein, clone size, V gene, D gene, J gene. D genes are given only for firm matches. Expanded clones are given a class, and other clones once, few, many or no size at all.

TGTGCCAGCAGCCGGGGGGGGCCCTACGAGCAGTACTTC | CASSRGGPYEQYF | - | TRBV5-6 | TRBD2 | TRBJ2-7
TGTGCCAGCAGCTTTAATATAGCGGGAGTTAGAGAGACCCAGTACTTC | CASSFNIAGVRETQYF | - | TRBV7-6 | TRBD2 | TRBJ2-5
TGTGCCAGCAGTGATAAGGGGGTCTCTAGCACAGATACGCAGTATTTT | CASSDKGVSSTDTQYF | - | TRBV6-1 | - | TRBJ2-3
TGTGCCAGCACCTTGGGGCGTCTCTATGGCTACACCTTC | CASTLGRLYGYTF | - | TRBV2 | - | TRBJ1-2
TGTGCCAGCAGCCCCGGGGAAGAGACCCAGTACTTC | CASSPGEETQYF | - | TRBV7-9 | - | TRBJ2-5
TGTGCCAGCAGTTACCGGGGGGGTCGCAATGAGCAGTTCTTC | CASSYRGGRNEQFF | - | TRBV5-6 | TRBD2 | TRBJ2-1
TGTGCCAGCAGCCGGGACAGGGACCATGGCTACACCTTC | CASSRDRDHGYTF | - | TRBV6-5 | TRBD1 | TRBJ1-2
TGCAGCGTTGACCGTCAGGGGGCCCCCAAGCCCCAGCATTTT | CSVDRQGAPKPQHF | - | TRBV29-1 | TRBD1 | TRBJ1-5
TGTGCCGTCCTATCTGTGAACACTGAAGCTTTCTTT | CAVLSVNTEAFF | - | TRBV28 | - | TRBJ1-1
TGTGCCTGGAGGGACGGGACAGAGAACACTGAAGCTTTCTTT | CAWRDGTENTEAFF | - | TRBV30 | TRBD1 | TRBJ1-1
TGTGCCAGCAGCCAACCCTCAGGGAAGGGATCTGGAAACACCATATATTTT | CASSQPSGKGSGNTIYF | - | TRBV4-2 | - | TRBJ1-3
TGTGCCAGTAGTATAGGGGGGGAAAGGACAGATACGCAGTATTTT | CASSIGGERTDTQYF | - | TRBV19 | - | TRBJ2-3
TGCGCCAGCAGCTTGCTCAGCGGCCAAGAGACCCAGTACTTC | CASSLLSGQETQYF | - | TRBV5-1 | - | TRBJ2-5
TGTGCCAGCAGCTTCGGGAGGTATAATTCACCCCTCCACTTT | CASSFGRYNSPLHF | - | TRBV7-9 | - | TRBJ1-6
TGTGCCAGCACCCCCACCAGGGGATCCGGGACAGGATACAATGAGCAGTTCTTC | CASTPTRGSGTGYNEQFF | - | TRBV11-2 | TRBD1 | TRBJ2-1
TGTGCCAGCAGACCGACAGGGTATGGCTACACCTTC | CASRPTGYGYTF | - | TRBV28 | TRBD1 | TRBJ1-2
TGTGTGGGACAGGGGGCAGCTGGAAACACCATATATTTT | CVGQGAAGNTIYF | - | TRBV2 | TRBD1 | TRBJ1-3
TGTGCCAGCTCACCTCACGTGGAAGGGGTGAACACTGAAGCTTTCTTT | CASSPHVEGVNTEAFF | - | TRBV18 | - | TRBJ1-1
TGCGCCAGCAGTTCGCAACTGGGGACTAGCGGGAGAACCGCAGGACACGAGCAGTACTTC | CASSSQLGTSGRTAGHEQYF | - | TRBV5-1 | TRBD2 | TRBJ2-7
TGTGCCAGCAGTTTATGGCGGGAGCGGTTGAACATTCAGTACTTC | CASSLWRERLNIQYF | - | TRBV28 | TRBD2 | TRBJ2-4
TGTGCCGGCCAGCTAGTGAACACTGAAGCTTTCTTT | CAGQLVNTEAFF | - | TRBV30 | - | TRBJ1-1
TGTGCCAGCAGCCCGGGACAGGGGGGAAATGAAAAACTGTTTTTT | CASSPGQGGNEKLFF | - | TRBV5-5 | TRBD1 | TRBJ1-4
TGTGCCAGTAGTCACACCGGGTCCCATGCCTACGAGCAGTACTTC | CASSHTGSHAYEQYF | once | TRBV19 | - | TRBJ2-7
TGTGCCTGGAGTCAAGGACTAGCCTACGAGCAGTACTTC | CAWSQGLAYEQYF | once | TRBV30 | TRBD2 | TRBJ2-7
TGCAGCGTTCGCAGGGATAGCTCCTACGAGCAGTACTTC | CSVRRDSSYEQYF | once | TRBV29-1 | - | TRBJ2-7
TGTGCCAGCTCTGAGGGACTCAGATTCTACGAGCAGTACTTC | CASSEGLRFYEQYF | - | TRBV6-1 | - | TRBJ2-7
TGTGCCTGGGACTGGAAGATATCAGAGACCCAGTACTTC | CAWDWKISETQYF | - | TRBV30 | - | TRBJ2-5
TGTGCCAGCTCACGGACAGTCCAAGAGACCCAGTACTTC | CASSRTVQETQYF | - | TRBV18 | - | TRBJ2-5
TGCAGCGTCAAACCGGGACAGGGGGTAATGAACACTGAAGCTTTCTTT | CSVKPGQGVMNTEAFF | - | TRBV29-1 | TRBD1 | TRBJ1-1
TGCGCCAGCAGCTGGAGGGGGCCTAGCGCGCTGGATACGCAGTATTTT | CASSWRGPSALDTQYF | - | TRBV5-1 | - | TRBJ2-3
TGTGCCAGCAGCGGGGTTAGCAGGGGGCGAATTCACTACAATGAGCAGTTCTTC | CASSGVSRGRIHYNEQFF | - | TRBV11-2 | TRBD1 | TRBJ2-1
TGCGCCAGCAGGGAGGGGACCCTACAAGAGACCCAGTACTTC | CASREGTLQETQYF | once | TRBV5-1 | - | TRBJ2-5
TGTGCCAGTAGTATTTGGACAGGGAACCAGCCCCAGCATTTT | CASSIWTGNQPQHF | - | TRBV19 | TRBD1 | TRBJ1-5
TGTGCCAGCATTCGGGAGAAAGGCGGGGAGCTGTTTTTT | CASIREKGGELFF | - | TRBV2 | - | TRBJ2-2
TGTGCCTGGGCTGGAGGGGACACCATATATTTT | CAWAGGDTIYF | - | TRBV30 | - | TRBJ1-3
TGTGCCAGCAGCTTGACTACCTACGAGCAGTACTTC | CASSLTTYEQYF | - | TRBV7-9 | - | TRBJ2-7
TGTGCCAGCAGTTTAATTGGTCCTCTGACTGTCACTGAAGCTTTCTTT | CASSLIGPLTVTEAFF | - | TRBV27 | - | TRBJ1-1
TGCGCCAGCAGCTTGGTGGAGGACACTGAAGCTTTCTTT | CASSLVEDTEAFF | few | TRBV5-1 | - | TRBJ1-1
TGTGCCAGCAGTTTTCAATCCAGGAACTATGGCTACACCTTC | CASSFQSRNYGYTF | - | TRBV28 | - | TRBJ1-2
TGTGCCAGCAGTGAATCTCCGGGAATCTATGGCTACACCTTC | CASSESPGIYGYTF | - | TRBV25-1 | - | TRBJ1-2
TGTGCCAGCAGCGTGACTAGCGGGAGGGCCGGGGATGAGCAGTTCTTC | CASSVTSGRAGDEQFF | - | TRBV28 | TRBD2 | TRBJ2-1
TGCGCCAGCAGCCAACCCGCGGGACAGGGAAGGCACTACGAGCAGTACTTC | CASSQPAGQGRHYEQYF | - | TRBV4-1 | TRBD1 | TRBJ2-7
TGTGCCAGCTCAGACATAATCAACACTGAAGCTTTCTTT | CASSDIINTEAFF | - | TRBV19 | - | TRBJ1-1
TGTGCCAGCAGCCTTTCCTGGGACAGGGGTAATGAAAAACTGTTTTTT | CASSLSWDRGNEKLFF | - | TRBV5-4 | TRBD1 | TRBJ1-4
TGTGCCAGCACCCAGGGGACAGGGCGGCAGCCCCAGCATTTT | CASTQGTGRQPQHF | - | TRBV6-1 | TRBD1 | TRBJ1-5
TGTGCCAACGGCTCCAGGGGTGGCAATCAGCCCCAGCATTTT | CANGSRGGNQPQHF | - | TRBV2 | - | TRBJ1-5
TGCGCCAGCAGCCAGCGAGTAGCGGGAGATGGTACGCAGTATTTT | CASSQRVAGDGTQYF | - | TRBV4-1 | TRBD2 | TRBJ2-3
TGTGCCAGCAGTTCCCCCAGTCGTTATAATGAGCAGTTCTTC | CASSSPSRYNEQFF | - | TRBV28 | - | TRBJ2-1
TGCAGCGTTGAATGGGACAGCTATGGCTACACCTTC | CSVEWDSYGYTF | - | TRBV29-1 | TRBD1 | TRBJ1-2
TGTGCCTGGAGTATCGGGACAGGGGAAAAACTGTTTTTT | CAWSIGTGEKLFF | - | TRBV30 | TRBD1 | TRBJ1-4
TGTGCCAGCTCTGACCCCTTGAGGGTAGAAGCTTTCTTT | CASSDPLRVEAFF | - | TRBV18 | - | TRBJ1-1
TGTGCCAGCAGCCGAAGTGAAAGCGGGGGCTACGAGCAGTACTTC | CASSRSESGGYEQYF | - | TRBV14 | TRBD2 | TRBJ2-7
TGTGCAAGTCGCCATAGATACAGGGGTTGTACTGAAGCTTTCTTT | CASRHRYRGCTEAFF | - | TRBV12-2 | - | TRBJ1-1
TGTGCCAGCAGTGCCTCGCTAGCGGGAGGGGGGGATACGCAGTATTTT | CASSASLAGGGDTQYF | few | TRBV2 | TRBD2 | TRBJ2-3
TGTGCCTGGAGTGTACATCAGGATGATAATTCACCCCTCCACTTT | CAWSVHQDDNSPLHF | - | TRBV30 | - | TRBJ1-6